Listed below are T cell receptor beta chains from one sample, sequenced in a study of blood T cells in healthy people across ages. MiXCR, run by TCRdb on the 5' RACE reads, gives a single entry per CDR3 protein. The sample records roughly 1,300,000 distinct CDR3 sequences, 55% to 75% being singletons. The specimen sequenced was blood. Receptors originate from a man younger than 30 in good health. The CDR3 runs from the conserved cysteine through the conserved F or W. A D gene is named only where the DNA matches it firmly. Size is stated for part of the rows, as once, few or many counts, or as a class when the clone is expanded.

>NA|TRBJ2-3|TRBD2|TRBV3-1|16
CASSLGAGEFPDTQYF
TGTGCCAGCAGCCTAGGGGCGGGAGAATTCCCAGATACGCAGTATTTT
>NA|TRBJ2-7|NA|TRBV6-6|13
CASSYPDVSEQYF
TGTGCCAGCAGTTACCCAGACGTCAGCGAGCAGTACTTC
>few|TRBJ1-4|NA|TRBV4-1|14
CASSQRVIQEKLFF
TGCGCCAGCAGCCAAAGAGTAATTCAGGAAAAACTGTTTTTT
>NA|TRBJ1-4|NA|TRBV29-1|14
CSVDDGRGDEKLFF
TGCAGCGTTGACGACGGGAGGGGGGATGAAAAACTGTTTTTT
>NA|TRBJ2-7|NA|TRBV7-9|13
CASSLLPGYEQYF
TGTGCCAGCAGCTTACTTCCGGGCTACGAGCAGTACTTC
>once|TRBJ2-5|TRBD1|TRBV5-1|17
CASSPGTDRTREETQYF
TGCGCCAGCAGCCCAGGGACAGATCGAACCCGAGAAGAGACCCAGTACTTC
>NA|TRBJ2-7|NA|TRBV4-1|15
CASSHGSGKSYEQYF
TGCGCCAGCAGCCATGGGTCAGGGAAGTCCTACGAGCAGTACTTC
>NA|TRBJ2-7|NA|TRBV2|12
CASKRQNYEQYF
TGTGCCAGCAAAAGACAGAACTACGAGCAGTACTTC
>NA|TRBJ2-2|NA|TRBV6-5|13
CATTDSLTGELFF
TGTGCCACAACCGATTCGCTCACCGGGGAGCTGTTTTTT
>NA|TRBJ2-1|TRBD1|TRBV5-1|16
CASSLRDRALYNEQFF
TGCGCCAGCAGCTTGCGAGACAGGGCCCTCTACAATGAGCAGTTCTTC
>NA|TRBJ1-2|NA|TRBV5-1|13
CASGGAANYGYTF
TGCGCCAGCGGAGGGGCAGCCAACTATGGCTACACCTTC
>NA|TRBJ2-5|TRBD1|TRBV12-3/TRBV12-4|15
CASSSRDSQRETQYF
TGTGCCAGCAGTTCCCGGGACAGCCAGAGAGAGACCCAGTACTTC
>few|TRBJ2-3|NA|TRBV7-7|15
CASSLSTNHRDTQYF
TGTGCTAGCAGCTTATCGACCAATCATCGTGATACGCAGTATTTT
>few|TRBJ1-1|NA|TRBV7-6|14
CASSVSRGNTEAFF
TGTGCCAGCAGCGTAAGTAGGGGGAACACTGAAGCTTTCTTT
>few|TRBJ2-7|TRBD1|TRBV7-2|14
CASSSSGGRYEQYF
TGTGCCAGCAGCTCATCAGGGGGTCGCTACGAGCAGTACTTC
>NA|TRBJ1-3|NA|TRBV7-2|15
CASSRDIGSGNTIYF
TGTGCCAGCAGCAGGGACATAGGCTCTGGAAACACCATATATTTT
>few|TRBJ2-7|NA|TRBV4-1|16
CANKPLKDNSAYEQYF
TGCGCCAACAAGCCATTGAAAGACAACAGCGCCTACGAGCAGTACTTC
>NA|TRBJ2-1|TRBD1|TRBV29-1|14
CSVAGTGTYNEQFF
TGCAGCGTTGCCGGGACAGGGACGTACAATGAGCAGTTCTTC
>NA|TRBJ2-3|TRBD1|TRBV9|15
CASTLSGQGRNTQYF
TGTGCCAGCACCCTGTCCGGACAGGGCAGGAATACGCAGTATTTT
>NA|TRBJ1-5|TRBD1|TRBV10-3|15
CAISAPGQGDQPQHF
TGTGCCATCAGTGCTCCGGGACAGGGGGATCAGCCCCAGCATTTT
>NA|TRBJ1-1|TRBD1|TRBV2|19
CASSDPSGQASNENTEAFF
TGTGCCAGCAGCGACCCTTCCGGACAGGCATCGAATGAGAACACTGAAGCTTTCTTT
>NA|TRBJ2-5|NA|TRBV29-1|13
CRVLRVREETQYF
TGCAGAGTCCTCAGGGTTCGTGAGGAGACCCAGTACTTC
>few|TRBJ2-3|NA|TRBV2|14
CASKRVRATDTQYF
TGTGCCAGCAAGAGGGTCAGGGCCACAGATACGCAGTATTTT
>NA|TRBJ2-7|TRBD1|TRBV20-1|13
CSAERDSRYEQYF
TGCAGTGCTGAAAGGGACAGTAGGTACGAGCAGTACTTC
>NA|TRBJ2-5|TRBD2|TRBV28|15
CASSPWEGIEETQYF
TGTGCCAGCAGCCCCTGGGAGGGTATCGAAGAGACCCAGTACTTC
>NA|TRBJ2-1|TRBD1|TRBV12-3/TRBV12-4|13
CASSTSDRGWQFF
TGTGCCAGCAGTACATCGGACAGGGGTTGGCAGTTCTTC
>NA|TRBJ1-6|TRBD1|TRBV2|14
CASRAGQGNSPLHF
TGTGCCAGCAGGGCCGGACAGGGAAATTCACCCCTCCACTTT
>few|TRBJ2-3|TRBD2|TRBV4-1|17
CASSQEGAGGGGDTQYF
TGCGCCAGCAGCCAAGAAGGGGCCGGGGGGGGTGGAGATACGCAGTATTTT
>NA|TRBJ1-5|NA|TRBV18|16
CASSPRSSGGNQPQHF
TGTGCCAGCTCACCCCGGTCCAGTGGGGGAAATCAGCCCCAGCATTTT
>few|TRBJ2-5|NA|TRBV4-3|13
CASSQDHQETQYF
TGCGCCAGCAGCCAGGACCACCAAGAGACCCAGTACTTC
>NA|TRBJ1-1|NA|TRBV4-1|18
CASSQGGQGIRGNTEAFF
TGCGCCAGCAGCCAAGGGGGACAAGGGATTAGGGGAAACACTGAAGCTTTCTTT
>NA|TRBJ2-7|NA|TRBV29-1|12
CSAIEVSYEQYF
TGCAGCGCAATAGAGGTGTCCTACGAGCAGTACTTC
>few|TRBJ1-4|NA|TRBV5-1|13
CANRTAGNEKLFF
TGCGCCAACCGGACAGCTGGTAATGAAAAACTGTTTTTT
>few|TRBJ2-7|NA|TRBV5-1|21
CASSLEGLDAGPAPNSYEQYF
TGCGCCAGCAGCTTGGAAGGGTTAGACGCGGGCCCTGCTCCAAACTCCTACGAGCAGTACTTC
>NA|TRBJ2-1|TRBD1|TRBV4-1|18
CASSQDPGQGAGDNEQFF
TGCGCCAGCAGCCAAGATCCGGGACAGGGGGCAGGTGACAATGAGCAGTTCTTC
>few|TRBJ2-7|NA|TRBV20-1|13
CSAAKGQVYEQYF
TGCAGTGCTGCCAAAGGGCAAGTTTACGAGCAGTACTTC
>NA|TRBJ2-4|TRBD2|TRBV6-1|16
CASSLLAGGAKNIQYF
TGTGCCAGCAGCCTACTAGCGGGAGGAGCCAAAAACATTCAGTACTTC
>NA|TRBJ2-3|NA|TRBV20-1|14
CSASLGVYTDTQYF
TGCAGTGCTAGTTTGGGGGTATACACAGATACGCAGTATTTT
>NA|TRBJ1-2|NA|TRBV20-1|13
CSAYPGALDGYTF
TGCAGTGCTTACCCTGGCGCATTGGATGGCTACACCTTC
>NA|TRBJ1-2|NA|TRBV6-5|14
CASTTNTANYGYTF
TGTGCCAGCACCACCAATACAGCTAACTATGGCTACACCTTC
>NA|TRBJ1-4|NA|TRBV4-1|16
CASSQTPGPLGEKLFF
TGCGCCAGCAGCCAAACCCCAGGGCCTCTTGGTGAAAAACTGTTTTTT
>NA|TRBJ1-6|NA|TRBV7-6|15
CASSRNRALNSPLHF
TGTGCCAGCAGCCGCAACAGGGCTCTTAATTCACCCCTCCACTTT
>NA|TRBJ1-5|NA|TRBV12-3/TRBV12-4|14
CASSFKVGNQPQHF
TGTGCCAGCAGTTTTAAAGTAGGTAATCAGCCCCAGCATTTT
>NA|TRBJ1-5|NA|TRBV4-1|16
CASSQVGSAEDQPQHF
TGCGCCAGCAGCCAAGTCGGATCAGCCGAAGATCAGCCCCAGCATTTT
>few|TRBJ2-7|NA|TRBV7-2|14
CASSPAALVWEQYF
TGTGCCAGCAGCCCCGCAGCGTTGGTCTGGGAGCAGTACTTC
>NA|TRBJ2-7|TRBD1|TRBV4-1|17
CASSQEDGTGGSYEQYF
TGCGCCAGCAGCCAAGAAGATGGGACAGGAGGCTCCTACGAGCAGTACTTC